One and the same sample provided the 14 T cell receptor beta chains below, sequenced in a study of preoperative IRX-2 immunotherapy in early breast cancer. Produced via immunoSEQ multiplex PCR; TCRdb's table is partial and in-frame only. The sample has around 62,000 clones, around 94% seen once. Treatment: preoperative locoregional IRX-2 cytokine immunotherapy. This specimen was acquired from a patient treated with IRX-2 immunotherapy. These receptors were taken from a human donor with breast cancer.

The V call is TRBV28, the J call TRBJ1-1; weak D call: TRBD1 (5 bases). The germline V gene has CDR1 MDHEN and CDR2 SYDVKM. The CDR3 is 13 amino acids. Trimming shortened V by 6 bases and J by 0 bases, and 8 bases separated the two germline ends. CDR3 sequence: CASRRGLNTEAFF. DNA for the CDR3: TGTGCCAGCAGGCGGGGCTTGAACACTGAAGCTTTCTTT.

This clone was counted between two and nine times. Compared with germline, one end of the junction differs, possibly owing to a read error. The gene calls are TRBV11-2 and TRBJ2-7; 8 positions match TRBD1. There are 14 residues in the CDR3. Germline-derived CDR1 and CDR2 are SGHAT and FQNNGV. This CDR3 is CASSDYLRGTGPLF. The DNA of the CDR3 is TGTGCCAGCAGCGATTATCTGAGAGGGACAGGCCCCCTCTTC.

V gene TRBV10-3 combines with J gene TRBJ1-2; D is unresolved. V gave up 3 bases and J gave up 0 bases, with 5 bases separating them. The CDR3 totals 13 residues. Germline V gene sequence: CDR1 ENHRY, CDR2 SYGVKD. The CDR3, as DNA: TGTGCCATCAGTGAATCCGCTAACTATGGCTACACCTTC. This translates into CAISESANYGYTF.

This rearrangement joins TRBV7-9 to TRBJ1-1; D gene ambiguous. CDR1 is SEHNR and CDR2 is FQNEAQ in the germline V gene (reference sequence). The germline V and J ends were trimmed by 3 bases and 6 bases, with 14 bases remaining between them. The CDR3 extends over 14 amino acids. The CDR3 DNA is TGTGCCAGCAGCTTCGCGCTTGGCGGGGCTGAAGCTTTCTTT. Translation: CASSFALGGAEAFF.

This chain joins TRBV28 and TRBJ1-2; D is ambiguous. CDR1 is MDHEN, CDR2 SYDVKM, per germline. V was pared by 2 bases and J by 1 base, with 17 bases between. The CDR3 extends over 17 amino acids. For the CDR3, the DNA is TGTGCCAGCAGTTTAGGGTTAGGAGACAACGTTAACTATGGCTACACCTTC. Translated: CASSLGLGDNVNYGYTF.

The V call is TRBV7-2, the J call TRBJ1-1; 11 bases map to TRBD1. This CDR3 has 17 amino acids. CDR1 is SGHTA, CDR2 FQGNSA, per germline. Germline trimming cut 1 base from V and 6 bases from J; bases unmatched to any gene: 10. In nucleotides, the CDR3 is TGTGCCAGCAGCTTAGTTTTTTTGGGACAGGGGGTAGCTGAAGCTTTCTTT. Encoded protein: CASSLVFLGQGVAEAFF.

This sequence joins TRBV2 and TRBJ2-7, with unresolved D. V was cut by 10 bases and J by 4 bases, with 11 bases left in between. This CDR3 comprises 11 residues. Germline values: CDR1 SNHLY, CDR2 FYNNEI. As DNA, the CDR3 is TGTGCCATACAGCAGCGATACGAGCAGTACTTC. This sequence encodes CAIQQRYEQYF.

The chain combines TRBV7-2 with TRBJ1-5; D is unclear. Germline V gene sequence: CDR1 SGHTA, CDR2 FQGNSA. Between the trimmed V and J ends, which lost 5 bases and 1 base, there was a span of 3 bases. The CDR3 has 12 amino acids. The CDR3 DNA reads as TGTGCCAGCAGCCTAAGCAATCAGCCCCAGCATTTT. Translation: CASSLSNQPQHF.

The chain couples TRBV4-2 to TRBJ1-2, with D perhaps matching TRBD1 (5 bases). V dropped 4 bases and J dropped 5 bases, with 8 bases sitting between them. The CDR3 has 12 residues. Germline V gives CDR1 LGHNA, CDR2 YNFKEQ. CDR3 loop: CASSPGRYGYTF. CDR3 bases: TGTGCCAGCAGCCCGGGGCGTTATGGCTACACCTTC.

This clone was seen only once. The chain uses TRBV5-6 and TRBJ1-2; the D gene is possibly TRBD1 (5 bases). CDR1 is SGHDT, CDR2 YYEEEE, per germline. With 0 bases removed from V and 8 bases from J, the gap between germline ends came to 11 bases. CDR3 length: 13 residues. The CDR3 is CASSLVVGEGYTF. In DNA form, the CDR3 reads TGTGCCAGCAGCTTGGTCGTAGGGGAAGGCTACACCTTC.

This sequence joins TRBV11-2 and TRBJ2-5; D might be TRBD2 (6 bases). The DNA end favors TRBJ2-7, so the J call may be wrong. The CDR3 runs to 17 residues. Germline V gives CDR1 SGHAT, CDR2 FQNNGV. The CDR3 bases are TGTGCCAGCAGCTCAGGCTTCACGTGGGGGGAGGACTACGAGCAGTACTTC. It specifies CASSSGFTWGEDYEQYF.

This clone has just one count. The V gene is TRBV5-6, the J gene TRBJ2-7; D gene unclear. Trimming removed 4 bases from V and 0 bases from J, with 14 bases in between. The germline gives CDR1 SGHDT, CDR2 YYEEEE. The CDR3 totals 15 residues. In DNA, the CDR3 is TGTGCCAGCAGCCCCCTCCCGGGTCTCTCCTACGAGCAGTACTTC. This codes for CASSPLPGLSYEQYF.

The rearrangement uses TRBV4-1 and TRBJ2-5, with D possibly matching TRBD2 (6 bases). V dropped 2 bases and J dropped 4 bases, with 8 bases sitting between them. The CDR3 has 13 amino acids. From germline, CDR1 is MGHRA and CDR2 YSYEKL. As DNA, the CDR3 is TGCGCCAGCAGCCAATGGCGGGGAGAGACCCAGTACTTC. It specifies CASSQWRGETQYF.

The J gene is TRBJ1-2, the V gene TRBV28; tentative D call: TRBD1 (5 bases). The CDR3 has 12 residues. Trimming cost V 2 bases and J 6 bases, with 7 bases left between them. Per the germline V gene, CDR1 is MDHEN and CDR2 is SYDVKM. CDR3: CASSLGGDGYTF. CDR3 coding DNA: TGTGCCAGCAGTTTAGGAGGGGATGGCTACACCTTC.